What follows are 13 T cell receptor beta chains derived from one specimen sequenced in a study of shared clonotypes between healthy human individuals (TCRdb year 2020). The method was the immunoSEQ multiplex PCR assay. Entries here come from immuneACCESS through TCRdb and include only in-frame sequences with V and J called. Some clones fail to appear in such tables; in the studies checked, an unresolved V gene covers under half of the shortfall, and the cause of the remainder is unknown. For this sample the table gives around 200,000 clones, of which around 63% were detected only once. The ten largest make up 8% to 13% of the sample. Source material: memory CD4+ T cells sorted from blood. Interpreted using the paper, the cell subset or site label stands for: CD45RA-negative fraction. The receptors derive from a young man in good health.

This clone has just a few counts. The genes are TRBV5-4 and TRBJ2-5; 8 bases are shared with TRBD1. V shed 4 bases and J 2 bases; nucleotides not matched to a gene: 1. Germline values: CDR1 SGHNT, CDR2 YYREEE (reference sequence). The CDR3 is made up of 13 amino acids. For the CDR3, the DNA is TGTGCCAGCAGCCACAGGGGGCAAGAGACCCAGTACTTC. Encoded protein: CASSHRGQETQYF.

This clone was seen a few times. The chain recombines TRBV4-1 with TRBJ2-5, with 7 bases identical to TRBD1. The CDR3 spans 14 residues. J lost 2 bases, V lost 4 bases, and 4 bases had no gene match. From germline, CDR1 is MGHRA and CDR2 YSYEKL. The CDR3 DNA is TGCGCCAGCAGCCTAGGGGGCCTACAAGAGACCCAGTACTTC. Translating gives CASSLGGLQETQYF.

The chain carries TRBV29-1 and TRBJ2-5, with D uncertain. Germline loops: CDR1 SQVTM, CDR2 ANQGSEA. V was cut by 7 bases and J by 5 bases, with 14 bases left in between. The CDR3 covers 12 residues. The CDR3 region is CSAILAAETQYF. The CDR3 DNA reads as TGCAGCGCTATTTTGGCCGCTGAGACCCAGTACTTC.

V is TRBV7-4 and J is TRBJ2-1, with D possibly being TRBD2 (6 bases). This CDR3 is 14 amino acids long. Germline assignment: CDR1 SGHVT and CDR2 SQSDAQ. V dropped 5 bases and J dropped 13 bases, with 21 bases sitting between them. CDR3 region: CASSQERVRWSQFF. The CDR3 bases are TGTGCCAGCAGCCAAGAGCGGGTTAGGTGGTCTCAGTTCTTC.

The chain has TRBV28 and TRBJ2-1; 8 nucleotides line up with TRBD2. Germline assignment: CDR1 MDHEN and CDR2 SYDVKM. The CDR3 spans 15 residues. With 5 bases clipped from V and 6 bases from J, the junction kept 9 bases outside the gene matches. CDR3 coding DNA: TGTGCCAGCAGTCAAGACGGACTAGCACCCAATGAGCAGTTCTTC. Translated: CASSQDGLAPNEQFF.

This clone has just a few counts. The J gene is TRBJ2-4, the V gene TRBV9; 13 bases line up with TRBD2. V dropped 4 bases and J dropped 5; count of bases not matched to a gene: 3. The CDR3 is 15 amino acids. CDR1 is SGDLS and CDR2 is YYNGEE in the germline V gene. In DNA, the CDR3 is TGTGCCAGCAGCTATGGACTAGCGGGGGAAAACATTCAGTACTTC. As protein: CASSYGLAGENIQYF.

The sample holds a few counts of this clone. The chain joins TRBV7-2 to TRBJ2-7; D assignment may be TRBD1 or TRBD2 (5 bases each). Trimming took off 1 base at V and 9 bases at J, with 19 bases between the two ends. Germline V gene lookup returns CDR1 SGHTA and CDR2 FQGNSA. This CDR3 is 15 amino acids long. The CDR3 DNA sequence: TGTGCCAGCAGCTTAGGTGTTGACTACCAGGGCGGGCAGTACTTC. Translating it yields CASSLGVDYQGGQYF.

The genes are TRBV5-6 and TRBJ2-1; 13 bases are shared with TRBD2. Germline CDR1 is SGHDT and CDR2 is YYEEEE. The CDR3 sequence is 16 residues long. V trimming: 5 bases; J trimming: 5 bases; junction bases outside the gene matches: 7. The DNA for the CDR3 is TGTGCCAGCAGTCTTGGGGGACTAGCGGGACACAATGAGCAGTTCTTC. Translated, it gives CASSLGGLAGHNEQFF. Variable domain in full (rest from reference TRBV5-6 and TRBJ2-1): DAGVTQSPTHLIKTRGQQVTLRCSPKSGHDTVSWYQQALGQGPQFIFQYYEEEERQRGNFPDRFSGHQFPNYSSELNVNALLLGDSALYLCASSLGGLAGHNEQFFGPGTRLTVL.

J is TRBJ2-3 and V is TRBV4-1; D remains ambiguous. Trimming took 1 base from V and 0 from J, leaving 5 bases between them. CDR1 and CDR2 (germline): MGHRA, YSYEKL. This CDR3 contains 14 residues. The CDR3 sequence: CASSQGASTDTQYF. CDR3 sequence (DNA): TGCGCCAGCAGCCAAGGGGCAAGCACAGATACGCAGTATTTT.

This clone was detected ten times or more. This specimen includes other DNA sequences encoding the same CDR3. J is TRBJ2-5 and V is TRBV5-1, with D unclear. V lost 1 base to trimming and J lost 5 bases, with 9 bases between them. Germline lookup yields CDR1 SGHRS and CDR2 YFSETQ. This CDR3 comprises 13 residues. CDR3 in amino acids: CASSLSGLETQYF. Here the CDR3 DNA reads TGCGCCAGCAGCTTGAGTGGCCTGGAGACCCAGTACTTC.

This clone was found many times. The chain recombines TRBV18 with TRBJ2-6; D perhaps matches TRBD2 (6 bases). Germline V gene lookup returns CDR1 KGHSH and CDR2 LQKENI. This CDR3 has 17 amino acids. V lost 3 bases and J lost 0, with 12 bases in between. CDR3 sequence (DNA): TGTGCCAGCTCACCTCCAGGGAGGCACTCTGGGGCCAACGTCCTGACTTTC. It is translated as CASSPPGRHSGANVLTF.

Only a few counts were recorded for this clone. The V gene is TRBV5-4, the J gene TRBJ2-7, with TRBD2 matching over 15 bases. The CDR3 has 17 residues. The trim removed 4 bases at V and 2 bases at J, leaving 7 bases unmatched. The germline CDR1 and CDR2 sequences are SGHNT and YYREEE (reference sequence). The CDR3 bases are TGTGCCAGCAGCCCCGGACTAGCGGGAGGGGCTACCTACGAGCAGTACTTC. This gives the protein CASSPGLAGGATYEQYF.

The chain links TRBV6-6 to TRBJ1-5; D is possibly TRBD1 (5 bases). The CDR3 has 14 residues. Trimming cost V 5 bases and J 6 bases, with 14 bases left between them. Germline V gives CDR1 MNHNY, CDR2 SVGAGI (reference sequence). The CDR3, as DNA: TGTGCCAGCAGTCCGGGGGACGGTGGTCAGCCCCAGCATTTT. The encoded protein is CASSPGDGGQPQHF.